This T cell receptor (beta chain) derives from a study of T-cell reconstitution after alpha-beta-depleted transplantation in children. Study outcomes and limitations: Among T cells one year after transplant, newly produced cells accounted for most counts and diversity.

Construction of the TCRbeta library involved unique molecular identifiers. Via MiXCR, TCRdb re-called the PCR reads, giving one row per CDR3 protein. The table includes 780,000 or so distinct CDR3 sequences, under 20% detected once. Germline CDR1 and CDR2: KGHSH and LQKENI. CDR3 length: 16 residues. V was cut by 2 bases and J by 1 base, with 14 bases left in between. Regarding this clonotype: Its antigen is still unknown.

Sequences were derived from PBMCs, mostly from graft donor cells, sampled 360 days after TCRalphabeta/CD19-depleted stem cell transplant. This receptor was taken from a male patient between 5 and 17 years old who had a stem cell transplant for acute lymphoblastic leukemia, so the T cells may come from the graft donor. J is TRBJ2-5 and V is TRBV18; D remains unclear. The CDR3 is CASSPVKGPGQETQYF. The CDR3, as DNA: TGTGCCAGCTCACCAGTGAAAGGACCAGGCCAAGAGACCCAGTACTTC.